Listed here are 8 T cell receptor beta chains from one sample, sequenced in a study of T cells in Graves' hyperthyroidism and ophthalmopathy. RNA transcripts were the template for amplifying TCR beta CDR3 regions. The primer set for the first-round RT-PCR of the TCR CDR3 was HTBI. TCRdb ran MiXCR on the multiplex PCR reads and lists one entry per CDR3 protein. The sample consists of about 350,000 distinct CDR3 sequences, approximately 15% of them appearing once. The source material was blood. The source of these receptors is a woman between 25 and 40 years old with Graves' hyperthyroidism.

This clonotype was seen only a few times. This rearrangement joins TRBV19 to TRBJ1-2, with D possibly being TRBD1 (5 bases). Trimming stripped 7 bases from V and 3 bases from J, with 15 bases between. In germline, CDR1 is LNHDA, CDR2 SQIVND (reference sequence). This CDR3 has 14 amino acids. The CDR3 loop is CASNLGGFDYGYTF. CDR3 nucleotides: TGTGCCAGTAACCTGGGGGGATTTGACTATGGCTACACCTTC.

Only a few counts were recorded for this clonotype. The chain couples TRBV29-1 to TRBJ2-6; D is uncertain. Germline V lookup: CDR1 SQVTM, CDR2 ANQGSEA. The length of the CDR3 is 13 residues. Trimming left V 3 bases short and J 2 bases short, with 5 bases between. The CDR3 loop is CSVEVPGANVLTF. Here the CDR3 DNA reads TGCAGCGTTGAGGTTCCTGGGGCCAACGTCCTGACTTTC. Looking up the rest from reference TRBV29-1 and TRBJ2-6 gives the full variable domain: SAVISQKPSRDICQRGTSLTIQCQVDSQVTMMFWYRQQPGQSLTLIATANQGSEATYESGFVIDKFPISRPNLTFSTLTVSNMSPEDSSIYLCSVEVPGANVLTFGAGSRLTVL.

Regarding this clonotype: A read error may produce the germline difference seen at one junction end. The chain uses TRBV20-1 and TRBJ2-2; D may be TRBD2 (5 bases). CDR3 length: 14 amino acids. Germline V gene lookup returns CDR1 DFQATT and CDR2 SNEGSKA (reference sequence). CDR3 coding DNA: TGCAGTGCCCGGACGTCCGGGAACACCAGGGAGCTGTTTTTT. The encoded protein is CSARTSGNTRELFF.

This clonotype was counted only a few times. The rearrangement uses TRBV28 and TRBJ1-5; 9 nucleotides align to TRBD1. CDR3 length: 15 amino acids. Germline trimming cut 4 bases from V and 3 bases from J; bases unmatched to any gene: 4. Germline lookup yields CDR1 MDHEN and CDR2 SYDVKM. The CDR3 region is CASSSGQGYNQPQHF. The CDR3 nucleotides read TGTGCCAGCAGTTCTGGACAGGGGTACAATCAGCCCCAGCATTTT.

This clonotype was seen at least ten times. V usage is TRBV28 and J usage is TRBJ1-5; 8 bases are a match to TRBD1. CDR1 is MDHEN, CDR2 SYDVKM, per germline. V lost 4 bases and J lost 7; bases outside the gene matches: 15. The CDR3 length is 17 residues. The CDR3 sequence is CASSSYPWTGSEQPQHF. As DNA, the CDR3 is TGTGCCAGCAGTTCATACCCCTGGACAGGGAGTGAGCAGCCCCAGCATTTT. Together with reference TRBV28 and TRBJ1-5, the CDR3 gives the full variable domain: DVKVTQSSRYLVKRTGEKVFLECVQDMDHENMFWYRQDPGLGLRLIYFSYDVKMKEKGDIPEGYSVSREKKERFSLILESASTNQTSMYLCASSSYPWTGSEQPQHFGDGTRLSIL.

Only one count was recorded for this clonotype. The V gene is TRBV4-3, the J gene TRBJ2-1; 8 nucleotides line up with TRBD2. Germline trimming cut 1 base from V and 6 bases from J; bases unmatched to any gene: 8. Germline CDR1 reads LGHNA; CDR2 reads YSLEER. The CDR3 has 16 amino acids. CDR3 residues: CASSQVAGGGSNEQFF. DNA of the CDR3: TGCGCCAGCAGCCAAGTTGCTGGCGGGGGGAGCAATGAGCAGTTCTTC.

This clonotype was seen at least ten times. The chain combines TRBV6-5 with TRBJ2-7, with D unresolved. V shed 0 bases and J shed 1 base, with 13 bases lying between them. Germline values: CDR1 MNHEY, CDR2 SVGAGI. There are 16 residues in the CDR3. Here the CDR3 DNA reads TGTGCCAGCAGTTACTCCCTCTGGAGTCGGTCCTACGAGCAGTACTTC. It codes for CASSYSLWSRSYEQYF.

This clonotype was recorded at least ten times. This chain uses TRBV12-3 or TRBV12-4 with TRBJ1-5; 10 bases are a match to TRBD1. The CDR3 has 16 residues. The V gene end was trimmed by 6 bases and the J gene end by 4 bases; junction bases not matched to a gene: 9. The CDR3 reads CASSRWVGQGNQPQHF. CDR3 DNA: TGTGCCAGCAGCCGATGGGTGGGACAGGGGAATCAGCCCCAGCATTTT.